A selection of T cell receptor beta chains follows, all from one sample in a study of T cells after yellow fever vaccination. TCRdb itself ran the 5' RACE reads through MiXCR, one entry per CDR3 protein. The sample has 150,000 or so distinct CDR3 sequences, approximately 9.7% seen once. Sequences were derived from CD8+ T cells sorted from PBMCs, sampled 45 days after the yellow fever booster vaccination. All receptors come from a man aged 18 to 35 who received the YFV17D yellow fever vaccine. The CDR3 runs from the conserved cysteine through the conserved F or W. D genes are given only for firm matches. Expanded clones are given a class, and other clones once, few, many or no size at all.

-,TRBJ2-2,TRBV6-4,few,CASAGSTDTGELFF,TGTGCCAGCGCCGGATCAACAGACACCGGGGAGCTGTTTTTT
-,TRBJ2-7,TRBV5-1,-,CASSLATGGFSYEQYF,TGCGCCAGCAGCTTGGCCACTGGGGGTTTCTCCTACGAGCAGTACTTC
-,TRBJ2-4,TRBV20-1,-,CSGVVGGLAKNIQYF,TGCAGTGGGGTGGTGGGGGGCTTAGCCAAAAACATTCAGTACTTC
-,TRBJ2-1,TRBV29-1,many,CSVVGMVSSGNEQFF,TGCAGCGTTGTGGGTATGGTGTCATCGGGGAATGAGCAGTTCTTC
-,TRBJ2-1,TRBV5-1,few,CASRYGDGEQFF,TGCGCCAGCAGATATGGGGACGGTGAGCAGTTCTTC
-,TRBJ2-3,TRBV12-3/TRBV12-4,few,CASSLGGLEGDTQYF,TGTGCCAGCAGTTTGGGGGGCTTGGAAGGGGATACGCAGTATTTT
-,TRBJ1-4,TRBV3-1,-,CASSQELPVWGYDEKLFF,TGTGCCAGCAGCCAAGAGCTGCCGGTTTGGGGATACGATGAAAAACTGTTTTTT
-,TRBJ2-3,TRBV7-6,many,CASSLAPSWGDTQYF,TGTGCCAGCAGCTTAGCGCCTTCCTGGGGGGATACGCAGTATTTT
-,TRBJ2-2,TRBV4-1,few,CASSQAPTGELFF,TGCGCCAGCAGCCAAGCTCCCACCGGGGAGCTGTTTTTT
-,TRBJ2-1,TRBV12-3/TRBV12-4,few,CASSPTAGIGPYNEQFF,TGTGCCAGCAGTCCCACCGCTGGCATAGGTCCCTACAATGAGCAGTTCTTC
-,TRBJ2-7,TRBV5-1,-,CASRYHPGADSYEQYF,TGCGCCAGCAGGTATCATCCGGGGGCCGACTCCTACGAGCAGTACTTC
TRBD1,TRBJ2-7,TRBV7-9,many,CASSLPGQGVHEQYF,TGTGCCAGCAGCCTACCGGGACAGGGTGTACACGAGCAGTACTTC
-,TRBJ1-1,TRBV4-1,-,CASSWDGEAFF,TGCGCCAGCAGCTGGGACGGTGAAGCTTTCTTT
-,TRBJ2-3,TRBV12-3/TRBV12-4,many,CASSPSTDTQYF,TGTGCCAGCAGTCCCAGCACAGATACGCAGTATTTT
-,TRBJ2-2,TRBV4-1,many,CASSPQANTGELFF,TGCGCCAGCAGCCCTCAGGCGAACACCGGGGAGCTGTTTTTT